Listed below are T cell receptor beta chains from one sample, sequenced in a study of T cells in Graves' hyperthyroidism and ophthalmopathy. MiXCR, applied by TCRdb to the multiplex PCR reads, yields one record per CDR3 protein. The sample carries approximately 630,000 distinct CDR3 sequences, about 16% recorded once. Input material: blood. Source of these receptors: a woman in her twenties or thirties with Graves' hyperthyroidism. CDR3s include the opening cysteine and the closing phenylalanine or tryptophan. The D gene is left open where the match is weak. Not all rows give a size; the values are once, few, many and, for expanded clones, a class.

TRBJ2-7	-	TRBV28	many	CASSFSRWDGPSYEQYF	TGTGCCAGCAGTTTTTCCCGGTGGGACGGGCCTTCCTACGAGCAGTACTTC
TRBJ1-1	TRBD1	TRBV28	many	CASSPPDRAGEAFF	TGTGCCAGCAGTCCCCCGGACAGGGCGGGTGAAGCTTTCTTT
TRBJ2-1	-	TRBV7-9	-	CASSAMGAYNEQFF	TGTGCCAGCAGCGCTATGGGGGCCTACAATGAGCAGTTCTTC
TRBJ2-5	TRBD2	TRBV20-1	few	CSAVGLAGADWQETQYF	TGCAGTGCCGTAGGACTAGCGGGAGCGGACTGGCAAGAGACCCAGTACTTC
TRBJ1-2	-	TRBV9	few	CASSVFWAGPYGYTF	TGTGCCAGCAGCGTATTCTGGGCAGGGCCCTATGGCTACACCTTC
TRBJ1-2	-	TRBV6-1	many	CASRRAVNYGYTF	TGTGCCAGCAGAAGGGCGGTTAACTATGGCTACACCTTC
TRBJ2-3	-	TRBV30	many	CAWRLAGTDTDTQYF	TGTGCCTGGAGACTAGCCGGGACGGACACAGATACGCAGTATTTT
TRBJ2-7	-	TRBV5-6	-	CASSLEAGSRYEQYF	TGTGCCAGCAGCTTGGAAGCAGGGTCTCGCTACGAGCAGTACTTC
TRBJ2-7	TRBD1	TRBV6-6	many	CASSYVARGTYEQYF	TGTGCCAGCAGTTACGTGGCCAGGGGGACCTACGAGCAGTACTTC
TRBJ2-1	TRBD2	TRBV2	many	CASSVLGLAIEQFF	TGTGCCAGCAGTGTCTTGGGACTAGCGATTGAGCAGTTCTTC
TRBJ1-4	-	TRBV20-1	-	CSALLQDSKLFF	TGCAGTGCTTTACTCCAGGACTCCAAACTGTTTTTT
TRBJ2-7	-	TRBV7-9	many	CASSLQGTGEQYF	TGTGCCAGCAGCTTACAGGGTACTGGCGAGCAGTACTTC
TRBJ2-2	TRBD1	TRBV6-4	-	CASSQTGALPADTGELFF	TGTGCCAGCAGTCAGACAGGGGCGCTACCTGCGGACACCGGGGAGCTGTTTTTT
TRBJ1-5	-	TRBV12-3/TRBV12-4	many	CASSHPDQPQHF	TGTGCCAGCAGTCACCCCGATCAGCCCCAGCATTTT
TRBJ1-5	-	TRBV28	-	CASSQRGDNQPQHF	TGTGCCAGCAGCCAGAGGGGGGACAATCAGCCCCAGCATTTT
TRBJ2-1	TRBD2	TRBV24-1	many	CATSDPNPTSGRKRGDEQFF	TGTGCCACCAGTGATCCCAACCCTACTAGCGGGAGGAAAAGGGGCGATGAGCAGTTCTTC
TRBJ2-2	-	TRBV12-3/TRBV12-4	few	CASSFTGARNTGELFF	TGTGCCAGCAGTTTTACAGGAGCTCGGAACACCGGGGAGCTGTTTTTT
TRBJ2-7	-	TRBV20-1	many	CSARQRGTYEQYF	TGCAGTGCTAGACAACGCGGGACCTACGAGCAGTACTTC
TRBJ1-1	TRBD1	TRBV28	-	CASSFPGQGVNTEAFF	TGTGCCAGCAGCTTTCCGGGACAGGGAGTGAACACTGAAGCTTTCTTT
TRBJ2-7	TRBD2	TRBV9	few	CASSVGGDTVSYEQYF	TGTGCCAGCAGCGTGGGGGGGGATACTGTATCCTACGAGCAGTACTTC
TRBJ2-1	TRBD2	TRBV3-1	many	CASSQQGLAGTHNEQFF	TGTGCCAGCAGCCAACAGGGACTAGCGGGGACTCACAATGAGCAGTTCTTC
TRBJ2-7	TRBD2	TRBV28	many	CASSFPQGTSSPREQYF	TGTGCCAGCAGTTTTCCTCAGGGGACTAGCTCCCCGCGGGAGCAGTACTTC
TRBJ2-7	-	TRBV7-9	many	CASSGTRSYEQYF	TGTGCCAGCAGTGGGACACGCTCCTACGAGCAGTACTTC
TRBJ2-7	-	TRBV7-2	few	CASSLAGVPREQYF	TGTGCCAGCAGCTTAGCGGGAGTACCCCGCGAGCAGTACTTC
TRBJ1-4	TRBD1	TRBV5-5	-	CASSDASGGEKLFF	TGTGCCAGCAGCGACGCTTCAGGGGGCGAAAAACTGTTTTTT
TRBJ2-3	-	TRBV9	few	CASSPRLTTLSTDTQYF	TGTGCCAGCAGCCCTCGGTTGACTACCCTTAGCACAGATACGCAGTATTTT
TRBJ2-7	-	TRBV6-1	few	CASSQIIYEQYF	TGTGCCAGCAGCCAGATCATCTACGAGCAGTACTTC
TRBJ1-5	TRBD1	TRBV12-3/TRBV12-4	many	CASSLRQGFTVNQPQHF	TGTGCCAGCAGTTTGAGACAGGGGTTCACGGTTAATCAGCCCCAGCATTTT
TRBJ2-1	-	TRBV28	many	CASSAADGGHNEQFF	TGTGCCAGCAGTGCCGCGGACGGGGGGCACAATGAGCAGTTCTTC
TRBJ2-3	-	TRBV28	-	CASSPLRRQASTDTQYF	TGTGCCAGCAGTCCCTTAAGGCGACAGGCTAGCACAGATACGCAGTATTTT
TRBJ1-4	-	TRBV15	few	CATKVQGPPSSNEKLFF	TGTGCCACCAAAGTACAGGGACCACCTTCCTCTAATGAAAAACTGTTTTTT
TRBJ2-4	TRBD1	TRBV18	many	CASSPPTGARIQYF	TGTGCCAGCTCACCTCCGACAGGGGCGAGGATTCAGTACTTC
TRBJ1-5	-	TRBV6-4	-	CASSEVYGQPQHF	TGTGCCAGCAGTGAGGTCTATGGTCAGCCCCAGCATTTT
TRBJ2-1	TRBD2	TRBV9	few	CASSAEGTSVGEQFF	TGTGCCAGCAGCGCAGAAGGGACTAGCGTCGGTGAGCAGTTCTTC
TRBJ1-2	-	TRBV28	many	CASSLTDLYGYTF	TGTGCCAGCAGCCTGACGGACCTTTATGGCTACACCTTC
TRBJ2-1	TRBD2	TRBV27	many	CATIKGRESKRGEQFF	TGTGCCACCATTAAGGGGCGGGAGTCAAAGAGGGGTGAGCAGTTCTTC
TRBJ2-1	TRBD1	TRBV9	few	CASSSTPAGGSYNEQFF	TGTGCCAGCAGCTCAACACCTGCAGGGGGAAGCTACAATGAGCAGTTCTTC
TRBJ2-1	TRBD2	TRBV7-2	-	CASSLGLAGNHEQFF	TGTGCCAGCAGCTTGGGGCTAGCGGGAAACCATGAGCAGTTCTTC
TRBJ1-5	-	TRBV19	-	CASSIWGEANQPQHF	TGTGCCAGTAGTATATGGGGTGAGGCCAATCAGCCCCAGCATTTT
TRBJ1-2	-	TRBV12-3/TRBV12-4	many	CASSSMPGRENYGYTF	TGTGCCAGCAGTTCGATGCCGGGACGGGAAAACTATGGCTACACCTTC
TRBJ2-3	TRBD2	TRBV28	many	CASRTQRREIADTQYF	TGTGCCAGCAGAACACAGAGGCGGGAGATTGCAGATACGCAGTATTTT